This TCR beta chain was sequenced for a study of blood T cell repertoires in COVID-19. Whole-study context: Sites across the United States, Italy and Spain contributed samples from acute and convalescent COVID-19. PBMCs, B-cell-depleted T cells, or T cells provided the cDNA or gDNA that made up the material.

TCRdb's table, derived via immunoSEQ multiplex PCR, lists solely in-frame clones and lacks some. The table includes around 200,000 clones, approximately 87% detected once. The TCR originated in a woman aged 55-70 years with COVID-19, enrolled during active disease. The sequenced material came from peripheral blood.

The CDR3 coding sequence is TGTGCCAGTCGTCTCCAGGGGGCAGCTCAGCCCCAGCATTTT. It translates to CASRLQGAAQPQHF. The gene calls are TRBV19 and TRBJ1-5; TRBD1 matches 8 bases. Looked up from germline, CDR1 is LNHDA and CDR2 is SQIVND (reference sequence). Unmatched junction bases numbered 9, after V lost 8 bases and J lost 6 bases. The CDR3 totals 14 residues.